This passage covers 22 T cell receptor beta chains from one sample sequenced in a study of blood T cell repertoires in COVID-19. The protocol was immunoSEQ multiplex PCR, while the TCRdb copy is restricted to in-frame clones and leaves out a portion. The sample has under 200,000 clones; roughly 80% are singletons. Specimen: peripheral blood. These receptors all stem from a man aged 70-80 years with acute or convalescent COVID-19.

The V gene is TRBV5-4, the J gene TRBJ2-5; 9 bases are shared with TRBD1. J lost 9 bases, V lost 2 bases, and 8 bases had no gene match. CDR3 length equals 14 residues. Per germline, CDR1 SGHNT and CDR2 YYREEE (reference sequence). CDR3 residues: CASSLKRDRDPQYF. DNA of the CDR3: TGTGCCAGCAGCTTAAAAAGGGACAGGGATCCCCAGTACTTC. Supplemented by reference TRBV5-4 and TRBJ2-5, the full variable domain reads ETGVTQSPTHLIKTRGQQVTLRCSSQSGHNTVSWYQQALGQGPQFIFQYYREEENGRGNFPPRFSGLQFPNYSSELNVNALELDDSALYLCASSLKRDRDPQYFGPGTRLLVL.

CDR3 sequence: CASSFGSSSNQPQHF. The CDR3, as DNA: TGCGCCAGCAGCTTCGGTTCATCAAGCAATCAGCCCCAGCATTTT. The chain employs TRBV5-1 and TRBJ1-5; no clear D. This CDR3 is 15 amino acids long. V was cut by 2 bases and J by 1 base, with 10 bases left in between. Germline loops: CDR1 SGHRS, CDR2 YFSETQ. Together with reference TRBV5-1 and TRBJ1-5, the CDR3 gives the full variable domain: KAGVTQTPRYLIKTRGQQVTLSCSPISGHRSVSWYQQTPGQGLQFLFEYFSETQRNKGNFPGRFSGRQFSNSRSEMNVSTLELGDSALYLCASSFGSSSNQPQHFGDGTRLSIL.

The chain joins TRBV7-9 to TRBJ2-5, with TRBD2 matching 13 bases. The trim removed 4 bases at V and 2 bases at J, leaving 10 bases unmatched. CDR1 SEHNR and CDR2 FQNEAQ come from the germline V gene (reference sequence). The CDR3 length is 18 residues. CDR3 protein: CASSSSRLAGGLQETQYF. CDR3 in DNA: TGTGCCAGCAGCTCCTCCCGACTAGCGGGGGGCCTACAAGAGACCCAGTACTTC.

V and J are TRBV6-5 and TRBJ2-3; D is perhaps TRBD1 (6 bases). The CDR3 has 14 amino acids. The ends were cut back, 7 bases at V and 3 bases at J, with 14 bases in the middle. Germline V gene data show CDR1 as MNHEY and CDR2 as SVGAGI. The CDR3 region is CASKNPQGTDTQYF. In DNA, the CDR3 is TGTGCCAGCAAAAACCCACAGGGAACAGATACGCAGTATTTT.

In DNA form, the CDR3 reads TGTGCCAGCAGACTAGCAAGTCCCTACGAGCAGTACTTC. It codes for CASRLASPYEQYF. J is TRBJ2-7 and V is TRBV2; D perhaps matches TRBD2 (6 bases). Germline CDR1 SNHLY, CDR2 FYNNEI. Trimming stripped 6 bases from V and 2 bases from J, with 11 bases between. This CDR3 is built from 13 residues.

Written as DNA, the CDR3 is TGCGCCAGCAGCTTGGATCTCAGGGGTTCCGGAAACACCATATATTTT. Protein sequence: CASSLDLRGSGNTIYF. The chain links TRBV5-1 to TRBJ1-3; D is possibly TRBD1 (6 bases). The V end was cut by 0 bases, the J end by 4 bases, with 14 bases between. The germline V gene has CDR1 SGHRS and CDR2 YFSETQ. CDR3 length: 16 amino acids.

This chain uses TRBV9 with TRBJ2-3, with 8 bases identical to TRBD2. Trimming cost V 2 bases and J 0 bases; bases outside gene matches: 5. The CDR3 runs 16 residues. The V gene's germline CDR1 is SGDLS and CDR2 YYNGEE. CDR3 in amino acids: CASSVRLASSTDTQYF. CDR3 coding DNA: TGTGCCAGCAGCGTTCGACTAGCGTCTAGCACAGATACGCAGTATTTT.

The chain couples TRBV28 to TRBJ2-1; 9 bases agree with TRBD2. The CDR3 runs 12 residues. CDR1 is MDHEN, CDR2 SYDVKM, per germline. V shed 5 bases and J 12 bases; nucleotides not matched to a gene: 5. This CDR3 reads CASSQPGLAQFF. As DNA, the CDR3 is TGTGCCAGCAGTCAACCGGGACTAGCGCAGTTCTTC.

In this sample, this clone turned up a few times. V usage is TRBV5-5 and J usage is TRBJ2-7; D is perhaps TRBD1 (6 bases). Germline CDR1 is SGHKS and CDR2 is YYEKEE (reference sequence). V was cut by 2 bases and J by 7 bases, with 19 bases left in between. This CDR3 spans 15 amino acids. The DNA for the CDR3 is TGTGCCAGCAGCTTCCAGGGGTGGGGTAGTCTGGAGCAGTACTTC. Translated, it gives CASSFQGWGSLEQYF.

This clone occurred once. The genes are TRBV27 and TRBJ2-7; D is possibly TRBD2 (6 bases). With 0 bases removed from V and 1 base from J, the gap between germline ends came to 13 bases. This CDR3 has 16 amino acids. Per germline, CDR1 MNHEY and CDR2 SMNVEV (reference sequence). The CDR3 sequence is CASSLSPRAGSYEQYF. DNA for the CDR3: TGTGCCAGCAGTTTATCACCTCGGGCGGGATCCTACGAGCAGTACTTC.

The chain combines TRBV12-3 or TRBV12-4 with TRBJ2-7, with 7 bases lining up with TRBD1. The junction had 5 bases not matched to a gene; V was cut back by 6 bases and J by 6 bases. This CDR3 has 12 amino acids. The CDR3 DNA reads TGTGCCAGCAGCAGACAGGGAAGCGAGCAGTACTTC. Amino acid sequence: CASSRQGSEQYF.

The chain carries TRBV6-5 and TRBJ1-1; D remains unclear. V was trimmed by 0 bases and J by 1 base, leaving 9 bases between them. Germline V gene lookup returns CDR1 MNHEY and CDR2 SVGAGI. The CDR3 contains 15 residues. The DNA of the CDR3 is TGTGCCAGCAGTTACTCGAGAAGCTGGAACACTGAAGCTTTCTTT. Its translation: CASSYSRSWNTEAFF.

The chain uses TRBV7-2 and TRBJ1-1; 7 positions match TRBD1. Germline V gene sequence: CDR1 SGHTA, CDR2 FQGNSA. Trimming at V came to 5 bases and at J to 3 bases, leaving 9 bases not matched to a gene. This CDR3 has 15 residues. In nucleotides, the CDR3 is TGTGCCAGCAGCCAACAGACAGGGCAACACACTGAAGCTTTCTTT. Translating gives CASSQQTGQHTEAFF.

The sample holds a few counts of this clone. This chain uses TRBV5-1 with TRBJ1-6; a weak D match, TRBD1 (6 bases). Per germline, CDR1 SGHRS and CDR2 YFSETQ. Trimming removed 0 bases at V and 5 bases at J, with 9 bases between. The CDR3 loop spans 15 amino acids. CDR3: CASSLGDTNNSPLHF. CDR3 nucleotide sequence: TGCGCCAGCAGCTTGGGGGACACCAATAATTCACCCCTCCACTTT.

This clone occurred once. V usage is TRBV5-4 and J usage is TRBJ2-7, with D maybe TRBD1 (5 bases). V was clipped by 0 bases and J by 3 bases, with 7 bases between them. In germline, CDR1 is SGHNT, CDR2 YYREEE (reference sequence). This CDR3 is built from 13 residues. The CDR3 coding sequence is TGTGCCAGCAGCTTGGAGGACAACTACGAGCAGTACTTC. Amino acids: CASSLEDNYEQYF.

The table lists this clone with a few counts. The chain combines TRBV28 with TRBJ1-5; 10 bases are shared with TRBD1. There are 14 residues in the CDR3. Germline assignment: CDR1 MDHEN and CDR2 SYDVKM. Unmatched junction bases numbered 5, after V lost 6 bases and J lost 6 bases. CDR3: CASSVTGGVQPQHF. The CDR3 DNA sequence: TGTGCCAGCAGCGTGACAGGGGGCGTTCAGCCCCAGCATTTT. Together with reference TRBV28 and TRBJ1-5, the CDR3 gives the full variable domain: DVKVTQSSRYLVKRTGEKVFLECVQDMDHENMFWYRQDPGLGLRLIYFSYDVKMKEKGDIPEGYSVSREKKERFSLILESASTNQTSMYLCASSVTGGVQPQHFGDGTRLSIL.

This clone showed up just once. The CDR3 DNA reads as TGTGCCAGTAGTAGGGACAGGGCATCCTACGAGCAGTACTTC. This codes for CASSRDRASYEQYF. The V gene is TRBV19, the J gene TRBJ2-7; 9 nucleotides match TRBD1. Germline assignment: CDR1 LNHDA and CDR2 SQIVND (reference sequence). The J segment lost 1 base and the V segment lost 4 bases, leaving 2 bases of the junction unmatched. This CDR3 region has 14 residues.

The chain employs TRBV4-1 and TRBJ2-7; 12 bases match TRBD1. Trimming took 1 base from V and 4 from J; bases not matched to a gene: 5. The germline V gene has CDR1 MGHRA and CDR2 YSYEKL. The CDR3 is 16 amino acids. CDR3 residues: CASSQGPGQGAYEQYF. The CDR3 DNA follows: TGCGCCAGCAGCCAAGGACCGGGACAGGGGGCTTACGAGCAGTACTTC.

The chain has TRBV7-2 and TRBJ1-1; no definite D call. Trimming took 5 bases from V and 1 from J, leaving 5 bases between them. The CDR3 is 12 amino acids. Germline V lookup: CDR1 SGHTA, CDR2 FQGNSA. CDR3 nucleotides: TGTGCCAGCAGCCGACAGAACACTGAAGCTTTCTTT. This encodes CASSRQNTEAFF.

The V and J genes are TRBV20-1 and TRBJ1-3; D unresolved. This CDR3 is built from 11 residues. V was cut by 2 bases and J by 3 bases, with 2 bases left in between. Germline-derived CDR1 and CDR2 are DFQATT and SNEGSKA (reference sequence). The CDR3 region is CSARYGNTIYF. The CDR3 nucleotides are TGCAGTGCTAGATATGGAAACACCATATATTTT.

The chain has TRBV7-2 and TRBJ1-6, with D uncertain. The V and J ends lost 2 bases and 5 bases respectively, with 7 bases between them. Germline values: CDR1 SGHTA, CDR2 FQGNSA. The CDR3 contains 14 residues. The CDR3 here is CASSLSGNNSPLHF. The CDR3 DNA follows: TGTGCCAGCAGCTTATCCGGGAATAATTCACCCCTCCACTTT.

The chain links TRBV5-1 to TRBJ1-1; D is unresolved. Germline V lookup: CDR1 SGHRS, CDR2 YFSETQ. The CDR3 contains 14 residues. V was shortened by 0 bases and J by 7 bases, with 13 bases between the two germline ends. CDR3 loop: CASSLAGDLHEAFF. The CDR3 DNA follows: TGCGCCAGCAGCTTGGCGGGAGACCTACATGAAGCTTTCTTT.